These T cell receptor beta chains were read from a single sample in a study of identical twins. Using its own MiXCR run on the 5' RACE reads, TCRdb lists one record per CDR3 protein. Seen here are hundreds of thousands of distinct CDR3 sequences, 5.5% to 6.5% observed once, and the top ten hold 1.5% to 2%. Sequences were obtained from naive T cells sorted from blood. Every receptor here comes from a man between 18 and 29 years old in good health. CDR3s include the opening cysteine and the closing phenylalanine or tryptophan. A D gene is named only where the DNA matches it firmly. Some rows mark clone size as missing; the rest say once, few, many or name a class of expanded clone.

j_call v_call clone_size d_call cdr3_nt cdr3_aa
TRBJ1-4 TRBV5-6 . . TGTGCCAGCAGCTTGGCCGATATCGGGGAAGAAAAACTGTTTTTT CASSLADIGEEKLFF
TRBJ2-6 TRBV28 . . TGTGCCAGCAGCCCCCCGGGACTCCTCTCTGGGGCCAACGTCCTGACTTTC CASSPPGLLSGANVLTF
TRBJ2-4 TRBV6-2/TRBV6-3 many . TGTGCCAGCAGTTACGGAGAGGCCAAAAACATTCAGTACTTC CASSYGEAKNIQYF
TRBJ1-1 TRBV12-3/TRBV12-4 many . TGTGCCAGCAGTCCGACAGCGCCTCCGAAGACTGAAGCTTTCTTT CASSPTAPPKTEAFF
TRBJ2-1 TRBV3-1 . TRBD2 TGTGCCAGCAGCCAAGATGGGGCACTAGCGGGGATCAATGAGCAGTTCTTC CASSQDGALAGINEQFF
TRBJ2-7 TRBV10-3 many TRBD1 TGTGCCATCAGTGGTGACAGGGGTCGCGAGCAGTACTTC CAISGDRGREQYF
TRBJ2-2 TRBV12-3/TRBV12-4 many . TGTGCCAGCAGTCTCGCCGCGTGGCCAACAGGGAGGAACACCGGGGAGCTGTTTTTT CASSLAAWPTGRNTGELFF
TRBJ2-1 TRBV7-8 many TRBD2 TGTGCCAGCAGCTACCCCCGAACTAGCGGGAGCTCCAATGAGCAGTTCTTC CASSYPRTSGSSNEQFF
TRBJ2-7 TRBV4-3 many TRBD2 TGCGCCAGCAGCCAAGATTCAGGCGGGAGTTACTCCTACGAGCAGTACTTC CASSQDSGGSYSYEQYF
TRBJ1-1 TRBV20-1 many . TGCAGTGCTAATTTAGGGAGGAATGAAGCTTTCTTT CSANLGRNEAFF
TRBJ2-3 TRBV4-2 . TRBD2 TGTGCCAGCAGCCAAGGACTAGCGGGAGTATTAAATACGCAGTATTTT CASSQGLAGVLNTQYF
TRBJ2-1 TRBV3-1 many TRBD1 TGTGCCAGCAGCCCCGTGGCAGGGGGCTTTGGTGAGCAGTTCTTC CASSPVAGGFGEQFF
TRBJ2-1 TRBV12-3/TRBV12-4 many . TGTGCCAGCAGTCTTATGGATGAGCAGTTCTTC CASSLMDEQFF
TRBJ2-2 TRBV5-1 many . TGCGCCAGCAGCTCCGGACAGGGTTACAGCGGGATGAACACCGGGGAGCTGTTTTTT CASSSGQGYSGMNTGELFF
TRBJ2-7 TRBV7-2 few . TGTGCCAGCTCCGGGACACTCGGCGAGCAGTACTTC CASSGTLGEQYF
TRBJ2-3 TRBV11-2 many . TGTGCCAGCAGCACCCCGCAGGGTCTAACAGATACGCAGTATTTT CASSTPQGLTDTQYF
TRBJ1-2 TRBV6-1 few . TGTGCCAGCAGACACCACGTTCGGGACTCTCCAGATTTAAACTATGGCTACACCTTC CASRHHVRDSPDLNYGYTF
TRBJ1-5 TRBV4-1 many TRBD1 TGCGCCAGCAGCCAGCTGACAGGGCATCAGCCCCAGCATTTT CASSQLTGHQPQHF
TRBJ2-7 TRBV20-1 few . TGCAGTGCTAGAGATGTTGGGACGGCTCCCTACGAGCAGTACTTC CSARDVGTAPYEQYF
TRBJ2-1 TRBV5-6 many TRBD1 TGTGCCAGCAGCTTACAGGGGATGTCCTACAATGAGCAGTTCTTC CASSLQGMSYNEQFF
TRBJ1-2 TRBV12-3/TRBV12-4 many TRBD1 TGTGCCAGCTCACAAGACAGGGATGGTAACTATGGCTACACCTTC CASSQDRDGNYGYTF
TRBJ2-1 TRBV10-3 many TRBD1 TGTGCCATCAGTGCGTCCGGGACAGGGGGGTACAATGAGCAGTTCTTC CAISASGTGGYNEQFF
TRBJ2-3 TRBV2 many . TGTGCCAGCAGTGAAGAAGTTAGCCGACTTGATACGCAGTATTTT CASSEEVSRLDTQYF
TRBJ2-1 TRBV13 . . TGTGCCAGCAGCTTAGGCCTAAGTAGGACTACCAGCTCCTACAATGAGCAGTTCTTC CASSLGLSRTTSSYNEQFF
TRBJ2-7 TRBV5-1 . . TGCGCCAGCAGCTTGTCTACCGGGCAGGTACTTAACTACGAGCAGTACTTC CASSLSTGQVLNYEQYF
TRBJ2-3 TRBV29-1 few . TGCAGCGTCGGCGTGGGGACGGATTTCACAGATACGCAGTATTTT CSVGVGTDFTDTQYF
TRBJ2-6 TRBV12-3/TRBV12-4 many . TGTGCCAGCAGTGGGACGGGCTCTGGGGCCAACGTCCTGACTTTC CASSGTGSGANVLTF
TRBJ2-2 TRBV27 many TRBD2 TGTGCCAGCAGTTTTTCTAGCGGGCCCACCGGGGAGCTGTTTTTT CASSFSSGPTGELFF
TRBJ2-1 TRBV7-2 few . TGTGCCAGCAGCTTTGGCTACAGCAATGAGCAGTTCTTC CASSFGYSNEQFF
TRBJ2-7 TRBV25-1 few . TGTGCCAGCAGGATGGATGGGGCCTACGAGCAGTACTTC CASRMDGAYEQYF
TRBJ2-2 TRBV5-1 many . TGCGCCAGCAGCTTGGATGGTGTCGGACTGATCGGGGAGCTGTTTTTT CASSLDGVGLIGELFF
TRBJ2-3 TRBV7-9 . TRBD2 TGTGCCAGCAGCTTTGGACTAGCCCTATCCGCAGATACGCAGTATTTT CASSFGLALSADTQYF
TRBJ2-2 TRBV5-1 many . TGCGCCAGCAGCTTTACCCCCCTCCAAACCGGGGAGCTGTTTTTT CASSFTPLQTGELFF
TRBJ2-2 TRBV7-2 . TRBD1 TGTGCCAGCAGCACAGGGGGACGCACCGGGGAGCTGTTTTTT CASSTGGRTGELFF
TRBJ1-2 TRBV4-1 few . TGCGCCAGCAGCCAAGAATTCAGGGCCCAGAACTATGGCTACACCTTC CASSQEFRAQNYGYTF
TRBJ2-7 TRBV5-1 many TRBD1 TGCGCCAGCAGCTGGACAGGGAGCTCCTACGAGCAGTACTTC CASSWTGSSYEQYF
TRBJ2-1 TRBV25-1 many TRBD2 TGTGCCAGCAGCCCCGGGACTAGCCCTCGTGAGCAGTTCTTC CASSPGTSPREQFF
TRBJ2-5 TRBV20-1 few . TGCAGTGCCTTGGAGGGGGCCGGACGGGAGGAGACCCAGTACTTC CSALEGAGREETQYF
TRBJ2-3 TRBV25-1 many TRBD2 TGTGCCAGCAGTGCCTACCAACTAGCGGCGGCGGGCACAGATACGCAGTATTTT CASSAYQLAAAGTDTQYF
TRBJ2-1 TRBV10-3 many TRBD2 TGTGCCATCCTAAAGGGCGGGAGCGGGAATGAGCAGTTCTTC CAILKGGSGNEQFF
TRBJ1-4 TRBV6-2/TRBV6-3 . . TGTGCCAGCAGTTACGTCCAGAAAAATGAAAAACTGTTTTTT CASSYVQKNEKLFF